The clone carrying this TCR beta chain was observed at least ten times. MiXCR, applied by TCRdb to the 5' RACE reads, yields one record per CDR3 protein. The sample yields 45,000 to 55,000 distinct CDR3 sequences, about 7% seen once. The CDR3 runs to 15 residues. V dropped 7 bases and J dropped 4; count of bases not matched to a gene: 8. Germline CDR1 is SGHTA and CDR2 is FQGNSA. This record belongs to a study of T-cell memory formation after mild COVID-19. The sequencing input was PBMCs or a T cell subset sorted from them (not recorded which). The gene calls are TRBV7-2 and TRBJ2-3; 10 nucleotides match TRBD2. The TCR comes from a man younger than 35 who had mild COVID-19 (a few samples of this study predate the infection). Cell type and time point are not known. The CDR3 DNA sequence: TGTGCCAGCACCCCACTAGCGGGGAGGTCAGATACGCAGTATTTT. It is translated as CASTPLAGRSDTQYF. Together with reference TRBV7-2 and TRBJ2-3, the CDR3 gives the full variable domain: GAGVSQSPSNKVTEKGKDVELRCDPISGHTALYWYRQSLGQGLEFLIYFQGNSAPDKSGLPSDRFSAERTGGSVSTLTIQRTQQEDSAVYLCASTPLAGRSDTQYFGPGTRLTVL.